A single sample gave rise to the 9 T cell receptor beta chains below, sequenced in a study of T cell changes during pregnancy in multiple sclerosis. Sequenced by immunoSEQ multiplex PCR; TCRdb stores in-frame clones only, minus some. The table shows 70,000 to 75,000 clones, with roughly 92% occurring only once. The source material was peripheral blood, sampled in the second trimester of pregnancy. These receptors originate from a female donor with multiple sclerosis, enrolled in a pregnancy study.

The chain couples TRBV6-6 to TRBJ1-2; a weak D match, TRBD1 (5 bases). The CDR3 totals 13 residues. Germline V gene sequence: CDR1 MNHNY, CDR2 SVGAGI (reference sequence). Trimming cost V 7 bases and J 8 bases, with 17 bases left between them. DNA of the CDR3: TGTGCCAGCATGGCGCAGGGCTTTGACGGCTACACCTTC. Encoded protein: CASMAQGFDGYTF.

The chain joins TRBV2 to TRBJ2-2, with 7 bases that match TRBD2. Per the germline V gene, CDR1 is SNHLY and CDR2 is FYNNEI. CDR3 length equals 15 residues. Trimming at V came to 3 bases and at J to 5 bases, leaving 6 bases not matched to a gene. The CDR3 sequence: CASSDPGGGTGELFF. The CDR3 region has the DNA TGTGCCAGCAGTGATCCGGGAGGCGGTACCGGGGAGCTGTTTTTT.

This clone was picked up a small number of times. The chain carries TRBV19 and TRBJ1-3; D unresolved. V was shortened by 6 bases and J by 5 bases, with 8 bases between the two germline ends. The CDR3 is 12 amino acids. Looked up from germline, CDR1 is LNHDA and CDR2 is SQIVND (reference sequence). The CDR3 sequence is CASRSGRNTIYF. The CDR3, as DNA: TGTGCCAGTAGGAGCGGGAGAAACACCATATATTTT.

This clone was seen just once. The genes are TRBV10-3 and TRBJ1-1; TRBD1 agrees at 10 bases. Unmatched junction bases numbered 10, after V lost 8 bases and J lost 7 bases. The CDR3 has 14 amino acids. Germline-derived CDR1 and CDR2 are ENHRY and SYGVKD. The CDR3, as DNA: TGTGCCATCGGTCGGGACAGGGGAATTGGTGAAGCTTTCTTT. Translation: CAIGRDRGIGEAFF.

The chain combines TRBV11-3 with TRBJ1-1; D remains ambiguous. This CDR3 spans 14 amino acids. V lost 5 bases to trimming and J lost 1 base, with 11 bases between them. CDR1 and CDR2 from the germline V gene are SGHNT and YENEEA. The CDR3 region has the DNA TGTGCCAGCAGCCCTTTACCAGGGAACACTGAAGCTTTCTTT. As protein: CASSPLPGNTEAFF.

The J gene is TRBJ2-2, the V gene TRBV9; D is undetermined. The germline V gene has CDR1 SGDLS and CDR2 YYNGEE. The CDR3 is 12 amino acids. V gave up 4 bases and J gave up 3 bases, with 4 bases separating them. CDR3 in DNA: TGTGCCAGCAGCCCTCACACCGGGGAGCTGTTTTTT. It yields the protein CASSPHTGELFF.

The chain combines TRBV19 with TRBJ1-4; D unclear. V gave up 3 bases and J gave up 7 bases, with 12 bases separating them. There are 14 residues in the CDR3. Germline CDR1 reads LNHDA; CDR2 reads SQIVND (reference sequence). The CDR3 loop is CASSISGFSEKLFF. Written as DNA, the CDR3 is TGTGCCAGTAGTATCTCGGGGTTTAGTGAAAAACTGTTTTTT.

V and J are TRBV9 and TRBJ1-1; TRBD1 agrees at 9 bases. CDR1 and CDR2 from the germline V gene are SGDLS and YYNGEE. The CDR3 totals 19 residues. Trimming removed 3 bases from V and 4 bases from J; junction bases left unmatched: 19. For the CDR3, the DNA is TGTGCCAGCAGCGCCGGAATTAGACCGGGACAGGGTAGCGGCACTGAAGCTTTCTTT. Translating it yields CASSAGIRPGQGSGTEAFF.

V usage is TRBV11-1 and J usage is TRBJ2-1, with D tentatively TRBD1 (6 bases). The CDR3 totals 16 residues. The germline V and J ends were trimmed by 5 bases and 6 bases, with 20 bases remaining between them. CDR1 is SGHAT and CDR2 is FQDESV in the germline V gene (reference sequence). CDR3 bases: TGTGCCAGCAGCAACATAGGACAGATTAAGACCAATGAGCAGTTCTTC. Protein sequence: CASSNIGQIKTNEQFF.